This T cell receptor (beta chain) comes out of a study of naive and memory T cell subsets. The beta constant-region primer was an equimolar mix of two oligonucleotides covering TRBC1 and TRBC2. Ligation attached a single-stranded oligonucleotide with a 12-nucleotide UMI and the SP2 primer to the cDNA 3' end. TCRdb re-analysed the UMI-ligation and nested PCR reads in MiXCR, keeping a single row per CDR3 protein. The data hold 130,000 to 150,000 distinct CDR3 sequences, with 17% observed a single time. The CDR3 totals 13 residues. Trimming shortened V by 0 bases and J by 5 bases, and 7 bases separated the two germline ends. Per the germline V gene, CDR1 is LGHDT and CDR2 is YNNKEL (reference sequence). Alpha and beta libraries were amplified separately from the second PCR onward.

The chain employs TRBV3-1 and TRBJ2-5; no definite D call. Source material: naive CD4+ T cells from blood. This sequence originates from a human donor in good health. This chain's CDR3 is CASSQEGAETQYF. As DNA, the CDR3 is TGTGCCAGCAGCCAAGAGGGTGCGGAGACCCAGTACTTC.